What follows is one T cell receptor beta chain and its context. Its recognized antigen is unknown. One base away there is no much larger clone; base qualities are not given. Reading the germline V gene (reference sequence) gives CDR1 MNHNY and CDR2 SVGAGI. Trimming costs V 4 bases and J 2 bases, and their ends lie 5 bases apart. Spanning cysteine to phenylalanine, the CDR3 consists of 12 amino acids. The entry retains the CDR3 DNA only, 36 bases that are in frame from base 1. The method behind the library was 5' RACE. These reads were obtained on a NextSeq 500. The TCR library protocol attached unique molecular identifiers to individual cDNA molecules to correct for sequencing error and PCR bias. Both TCR alpha and beta chains were sequenced, and tight co-correlation was observed between alpha and beta sequence abundances in each sample. In the source study's methods: Decombinator V4 was used to annotate the V gene, J gene and CDR3 of the TCR sequences. TCRs were defined as expanded if a significant change between any two time points was detected under a Poisson model with p below 0.0001. TCR abundances were normalised to the total number of TCRs sequenced in each sample and reported as counts per million. MAIT TCRs were defined by TRAV1-2 paired with TRAJ12, TRAJ20 or TRAJ33, and iNKT TCRs by TRAV10 paired with TRAJ18. VDJdb, accessed 1 November 2021, was searched for CMV, EBV and SARS-CoV-2 annotated TCRs, with TCRs annotated for multiple antigens excluded. TCRdb reworked the public reads: Q25 trimming with fastp, MiXCR clone assembly, productive beta chains retained. Rows merge per CDR3 protein into single entries with the most common DNA and genes. TCRdb's processing, not the authors' own work, is the source of the V and J calls. The sample records 84,000 or so distinct CDR3 sequences, roughly 13% of which are singletons. In total, the top ten clones hold about a tenth of the sample.

This sample is part of a study of early T cells in non-severe SARS-CoV-2 infection (dated by TCRdb to the early 2020s). For the wider study: TCR sequencing used bulk RNA from unsorted whole blood, so alpha and beta chains could not be paired.

The study at large found these results: Matching against VDJdb was skewed toward anti-spike CD8 responses, likely underestimated virus-specific expansions, and missed private and CD4 specificities.

This was a case-control study nested in a cohort of healthcare workers in London, UK, who had nasopharyngeal swab PCR tests and blood samples taken every week. Between 23 and 31 March 2020, the week of the UK lockdown, healthcare workers were enrolled and then followed up weekly for as long as 16 weeks. This chain is built from TRBV6-6 and TRBJ2-5; there is no confident call for the D gene. The specimen was whole blood. This clonotype was obtained from an adult who was a healthcare worker with PCR-confirmed SARS-CoV-2 infection or an uninfected control (not recorded which). The DNA sequence reads TGTGCCAGCAGTTTCCCTCAAGAGACCCAGTACTTC. Translated, it reads CASSFPQETQYF.